This T cell receptor beta chain was identified in a study of CD8 T cells in ankylosing spondylitis. Overall study findings and caveats: A number of the motif variants had already been described in reactive arthritis synovial fluid and blood.

A note on this clonotype: Its antigen is currently unknown.

CDR3 length: 14 amino acids. The germline CDR1 and CDR2 sequences are ENHRY and SYGVKD. Trimming cost V 10 bases and J 3 bases, with 15 bases left between them. MiXCR, run by TCRdb on the 5' RACE reads, gives a single entry per CDR3 protein. Seen here are fewer than 200,000 distinct CDR3 sequences, about 16% observed once, and the top ten hold about 8.2%. The V call is TRBV10-3, the J call TRBJ2-2; D may correspond to TRBD1 or TRBD2 (5 bases each). The specimen was blood, either unsorted or a sorted T cell fraction (not recorded which). The clonotype originates from a male donor with ankylosing spondylitis or in good health (not recorded which). The DNA of the CDR3 is TGTGCCACCCGTGGGGGTTCGGACACCGGGGAGCTGTTTTTT. Translation: CATRGGSDTGELFF.